This T cell receptor (beta chain) appears in the sequencing data of a study of T cell changes during pregnancy in multiple sclerosis (dated by TCRdb to about 2019). In terms of the full investigation: Changes in the T cell repertoire over the course of pregnancy were examined in this study in women with multiple sclerosis.

The library relied on the immunoSEQ multiplex PCR assay. Not all clones reach the TCRdb copy of this immuneACCESS table, which keeps in-frame sequences only. Checked studies attribute under half of the gap to unresolved V genes and leave the rest unexplained. This sample gives some 77,000 clones in total; 75% to 90% of them show up just once. The leading ten clones occupy approximately 2% of the sample. As to this clone: The antigen this receptor binds is unknown. Nothing much larger sits one base from this clone, and base qualities are not available.

Per the germline V gene, SGHTA is the CDR1 and FQGTGA is the CDR2. The germline V and J ends show losses of 4 bases and 3 bases respectively, and no gene match explains 9 bases of the junction. The CDR3 spans 17 residues, from the cysteine through the phenylalanine. Only the CDR3 part of the read is kept: 51 bases, read in frame from the first base. The source of this sequence is a female donor with multiple sclerosis, enrolled in a pregnancy study. Material: peripheral blood, obtained before pregnancy. The sequence links TRBV7-3 to TRBJ2-3; 11 bases in the junction line up with TRBD2. The sequence in DNA is TGTGCCAGCAGCTCAGGATTTGGACTAGCGGGTACAGATACGCAGTATTTT. Its product reads: CASSSGFGLAGTDTQYF.